This is a list of T cell receptor beta chains from one sample in a study of untreated major depressive disorder. TCRdb's copy holds only in-frame clones and misses some; the assay was immunoSEQ multiplex PCR. The data show roughly 25,000 clones, roughly nine tenths seen once. The sequenced sample consisted of CD4+ T cells from PBMCs. These receptors came from a woman aged 30 to 39 with major depressive disorder. Each CDR3 is given with its conserved first and last residue. The order of the fields is D gene, clone size, J gene, V gene, CDR3 DNA, CDR3 protein. The D gene is left open where the match is weak. Not all rows give a size; the values are once, few, many and, for expanded clones, a class.

TRBD1	.	TRBJ2-7	TRBV7-8	TGTGCCAGCAGCTTAGTTTTGGACAGGGGAGTTTACGAGCAGTACTTC	CASSLVLDRGVYEQYF
.	.	TRBJ1-3	TRBV5-1	TGCGCCAGCAGACCCACAGTGATCTCTGGAAACACCATATATTTT	CASRPTVISGNTIYF
.	.	TRBJ2-7	TRBV20-1	TGCAGTGCTAGAGAAGGGGAGCAGTACTTC	CSAREGEQYF
TRBD2	.	TRBJ2-1	TRBV14	TGTGCCAGCAGCCAAGTGGGGGGACTAGCGTACAATGAGCAGTTCTTC	CASSQVGGLAYNEQFF
.	.	TRBJ2-1	TRBV11-2	TGTGCCAGCAGCTTTGGGGGCATAGGCAATGAGCAGTTCTTC	CASSFGGIGNEQFF
.	.	TRBJ2-7	TRBV5-6	TGTGCCAGCAGCTTGGGGGTCTCCTACGAGCAGTACTTC	CASSLGVSYEQYF
TRBD2	.	TRBJ2-3	TRBV5-1	TGCGCCAGCAGCTTGGCGCCGGTGGCGGGGGGGACAGATACGCAGTATTTT	CASSLAPVAGGTDTQYF
.	.	TRBJ1-5	TRBV19	TGTGCCAGTATGTCCGCGTGGGTCCAGCCCCAGCATTTT	CASMSAWVQPQHF
TRBD1	.	TRBJ2-7	TRBV11-2	TGTGCCAGCGACCCGTTTACAGGGGGCTACGAGCAGTACTTC	CASDPFTGGYEQYF
.	.	TRBJ2-2	TRBV5-1	TGCGCCAGCAGCTTGTTCAGGGACACCGGGGAGCTGTTTTTT	CASSLFRDTGELFF
.	.	TRBJ1-1	TRBV18	TGTGCCAGCTCACCATCGGAGTTCACTGAAGCTTTCTTT	CASSPSEFTEAFF
.	.	TRBJ1-2	TRBV6-1	TGTGCCAGCAGTCGGAGAGCTTCTTTTAATGGCTACACCTTC	CASSRRASFNGYTF
TRBD1	.	TRBJ1-2	TRBV6-5	TGTGCCAGCAGTCAAACAGGGGTCGGCTACACCTTC	CASSQTGVGYTF
.	.	TRBJ1-1	TRBV11-2	TGTGCCAGCCTACGAGTAGGTGACACTGAAGCTTTCTTT	CASLRVGDTEAFF
TRBD1	.	TRBJ2-2	TRBV4-3	TGCGCCAGCAGCCAAGTATGGACAGGGGCAACCGGGGAGCTGTTTTTT	CASSQVWTGATGELFF
TRBD1	.	TRBJ2-7	TRBV4-2	TGTGCCAGCAGCCCGGGACAGGGGACCTACGAGCAGTACTTC	CASSPGQGTYEQYF
.	.	TRBJ1-1	TRBV2	TGTGCCAGCACTACCTTAATGAACACTGAAGCTTTCTTT	CASTTLMNTEAFF
.	.	TRBJ2-7	TRBV19	TGTGCCAGTGGTGGGAGACTTCTTGACGAGCAGTACTTC	CASGGRLLDEQYF
.	once	TRBJ1-1	TRBV6-6	TGTGCCAGCAGCGAGAACACTGAAGCTTTCTTT	CASSENTEAFF
.	.	TRBJ2-7	TRBV28	TGTGCCAGCAGTTTCATCGAAGAGCAGTACTTC	CASSFIEEQYF
TRBD2	medium-sized	TRBJ2-7	TRBV5-1	TGCGCCAGCAGCTTGGACGGGACTAGGTCCTACGAGCAGTACTTC	CASSLDGTRSYEQYF
.	.	TRBJ2-3	TRBV5-4	TGTGCCAGCAGCCGCCAGGTTTCGACCCCCACAGATACGCAGTATTTT	CASSRQVSTPTDTQYF
.	.	TRBJ2-1	TRBV2	TGTGCCAGCAGTGGTGTGGGGGGGCCCTCCTACAATGAGCAGTTCTTC	CASSGVGGPSYNEQFF
TRBD1	.	TRBJ2-6	TRBV28	TGTGCCAGCAGTGACAGGGCTGGGGCCAACGTCCTGACTTTC	CASSDRAGANVLTF
.	.	TRBJ1-1	TRBV28	TGTGCCAGCCAGGCCGGAGGGAGGACTGAAGCTTTCTTT	CASQAGGRTEAFF
.	once	TRBJ2-7	TRBV11-1	TGTGCCAGCAGCTTCTCCCAGGGGGGCTACGAGCAGTACTTC	CASSFSQGGYEQYF
.	.	TRBJ1-5	TRBV7-9	TGTGCCAGCAGCTTAGTAACAGGGAAAGGGAATCAGCCCCAGCATTTT	CASSLVTGKGNQPQHF
.	.	TRBJ1-1	TRBV18	TGTGCCAGCTCACCACCGGTGACTCCCACTGAAGCTTTCTTT	CASSPPVTPTEAFF
TRBD1	.	TRBJ1-4	TRBV5-1	TGCGCCAGCAGTTCCATTCCACAGGGGGATAATGAAAAACTGTTTTTT	CASSSIPQGDNEKLFF
.	.	TRBJ2-3	TRBV29-1	TGCAGCGTTACGCGGGAAGGGAATACGCAGTATTTT	CSVTREGNTQYF
TRBD2	.	TRBJ2-7	TRBV5-6	TGTGCCAGCAGCTTAGCGGGAGGGAGGGAGCAGTACTTC	CASSLAGGREQYF
TRBD2	.	TRBJ2-1	TRBV5-8	TGTGCCAGCAGTTTAGGGACTAGCGGTTACAATGAGCAGTTCTTC	CASSLGTSGYNEQFF
TRBD1	.	TRBJ1-2	TRBV6-5	TGTGCCAGCAGTCAACAGGGGGTGGGCTATGGCTACACCTTC	CASSQQGVGYGYTF
.	.	TRBJ1-5	TRBV19	TGTGCCAGTAGTATAAGCGTGGGCAATCAGCCCCAGCATTTT	CASSISVGNQPQHF
TRBD1	.	TRBJ2-7	TRBV5-5	TGTGCCAGCAGCTCTAGGACAGGGGTGACCTACGAGCAGTACTTC	CASSSRTGVTYEQYF
.	.	TRBJ1-6	TRBV19	TGTGCCAGTAGTATTTACGCGGGGATGCATAATTCACCCCTCCACTTT	CASSIYAGMHNSPLHF
.	few	TRBJ2-2	TRBV25-1	TGTGCCAGCTCGGGACCGGTGAACACCGGGGAGCTGTTTTTT	CASSGPVNTGELFF
.	once	TRBJ1-2	TRBV7-9	TGTGCCAGCAGCTTAGACTCGGGGGAACGACGCTACACCTTC	CASSLDSGERRYTF
TRBD2	.	TRBJ2-1	TRBV5-6	TGTGCCAGCAGCTTGGTTGGCGGGGGATACAATGAGCAGTTCTTC	CASSLVGGGYNEQFF
TRBD1	.	TRBJ2-7	TRBV5-1	TGCGCCAGCAGTATGGGGACAGGGGGTTCCTACGAGCAGTACTTC	CASSMGTGGSYEQYF
.	.	TRBJ2-2	TRBV7-2	TGTGCCAGCAGGGGGGCCAGGGGGAACACCGGGGAGCTGTTTTTT	CASRGARGNTGELFF